This TCR beta chain originates from a study of immune evolution from preneoplasia to lung adenocarcinoma. Points from the study as a whole: Top clone share appeared to fall from AAH through AIS, MIA, adenocarcinoma. Later-stage lesions seemingly showed higher T cell density and diversity than normal lung. Highest clonality occurred in KRAS-mutant, not EGFR-mutant or double wild-type, nodules.

Some clones are missing from TCRdb's copy, which holds only in-frame ones; the method was immunoSEQ multiplex PCR. Found here are around 41,000 clones, under 80% of them singletons; the top ten hold approximately 4.6%. Regarding this clone: Antigen: not known.

Germline V gene sequence: CDR1 SGHRS, CDR2 YFSETQ. The length of the CDR3 is 16 residues. With V trimmed by 4 bases and J by 4 bases, 12 bases remained unmatched. This rearrangement joins TRBV5-1 to TRBJ2-3; 7 bases are a match to TRBD2. The material sequenced was FFPE invasive lung adenocarcinoma tissue. This sequence was found in a person aged 55 to 75 with lung adenocarcinoma. CDR3 residues: CASSRAGASGPDTQYF. For the CDR3, the DNA is TGCGCCAGCAGCCGGGCTGGAGCTAGCGGCCCAGATACGCAGTATTTT.